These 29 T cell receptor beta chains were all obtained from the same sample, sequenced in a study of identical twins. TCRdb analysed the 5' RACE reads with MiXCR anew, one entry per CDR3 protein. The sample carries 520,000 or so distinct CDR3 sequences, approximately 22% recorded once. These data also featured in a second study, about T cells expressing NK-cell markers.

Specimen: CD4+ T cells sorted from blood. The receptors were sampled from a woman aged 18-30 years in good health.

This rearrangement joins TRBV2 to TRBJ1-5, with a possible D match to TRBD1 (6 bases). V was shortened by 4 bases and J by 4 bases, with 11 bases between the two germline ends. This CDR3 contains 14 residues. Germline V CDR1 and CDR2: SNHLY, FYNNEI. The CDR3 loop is CASSVEGENQPQHF. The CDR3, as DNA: TGTGCCAGCAGTGTTGAGGGGGAGAATCAGCCCCAGCATTTT.

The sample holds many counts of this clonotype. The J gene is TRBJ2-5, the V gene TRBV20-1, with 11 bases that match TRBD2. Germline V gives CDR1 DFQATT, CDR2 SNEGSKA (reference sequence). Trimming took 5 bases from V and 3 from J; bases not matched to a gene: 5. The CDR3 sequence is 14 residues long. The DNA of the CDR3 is TGCAGTGCTGTAGCGGGGGGGAACAAAGAGACCCAGTACTTC. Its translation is CSAVAGGNKETQYF.

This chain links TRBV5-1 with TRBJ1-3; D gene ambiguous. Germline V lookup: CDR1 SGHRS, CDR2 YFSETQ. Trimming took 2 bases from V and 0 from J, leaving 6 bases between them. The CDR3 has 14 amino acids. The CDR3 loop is CASSFGNSGNTIYF. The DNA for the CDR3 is TGCGCCAGCAGCTTCGGCAACTCTGGAAACACCATATATTTT.

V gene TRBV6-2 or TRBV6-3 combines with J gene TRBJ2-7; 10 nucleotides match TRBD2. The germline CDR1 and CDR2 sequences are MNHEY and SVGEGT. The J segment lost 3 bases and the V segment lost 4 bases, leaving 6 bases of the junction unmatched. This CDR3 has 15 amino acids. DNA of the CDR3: TGTGCCAGCAGTTTGTTAGGACTAGCGGACTACGAGCAGTACTTC. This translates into CASSLLGLADYEQYF.

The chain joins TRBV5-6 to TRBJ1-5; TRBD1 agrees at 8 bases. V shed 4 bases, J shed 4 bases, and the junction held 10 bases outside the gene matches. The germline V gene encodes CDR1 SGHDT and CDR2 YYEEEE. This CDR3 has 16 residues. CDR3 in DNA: TGTGCCAGCAGCCTGGGACAGGTGAGAAGAAATCAGCCCCAGCATTTT. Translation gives CASSLGQVRRNQPQHF.

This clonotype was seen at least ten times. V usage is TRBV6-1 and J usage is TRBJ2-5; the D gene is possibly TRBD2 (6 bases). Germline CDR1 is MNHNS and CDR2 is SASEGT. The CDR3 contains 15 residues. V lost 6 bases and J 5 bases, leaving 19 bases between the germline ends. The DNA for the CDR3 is TGTGCCAGCAGACAAATCAGCAGCGGGTCGGAGACCCAGTACTTC. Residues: CASRQISSGSETQYF.

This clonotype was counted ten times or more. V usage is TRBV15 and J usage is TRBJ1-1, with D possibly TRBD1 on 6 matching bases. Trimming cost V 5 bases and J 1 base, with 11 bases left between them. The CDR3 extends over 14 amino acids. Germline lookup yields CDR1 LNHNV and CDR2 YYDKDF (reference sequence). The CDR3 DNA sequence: TGTGCCACCAGCGAAGGACAGAGGAACACTGAAGCTTTCTTT. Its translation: CATSEGQRNTEAFF.

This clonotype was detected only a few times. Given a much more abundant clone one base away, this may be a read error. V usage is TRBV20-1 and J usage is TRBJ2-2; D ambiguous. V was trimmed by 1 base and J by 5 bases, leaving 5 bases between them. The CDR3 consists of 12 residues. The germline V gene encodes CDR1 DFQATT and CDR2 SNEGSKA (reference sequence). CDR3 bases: TGCAGTGCTAGAGGCGCGACCGGGGAGCTGTTTTTT. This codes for CSARGATGELFF.

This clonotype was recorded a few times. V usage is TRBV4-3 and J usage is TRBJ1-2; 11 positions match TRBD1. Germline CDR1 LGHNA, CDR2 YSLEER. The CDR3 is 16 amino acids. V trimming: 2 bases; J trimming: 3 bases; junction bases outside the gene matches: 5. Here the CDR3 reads CASSQPWTGGDYGYTF. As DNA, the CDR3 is TGCGCCAGCAGCCAACCCTGGACAGGGGGCGACTATGGCTACACCTTC.

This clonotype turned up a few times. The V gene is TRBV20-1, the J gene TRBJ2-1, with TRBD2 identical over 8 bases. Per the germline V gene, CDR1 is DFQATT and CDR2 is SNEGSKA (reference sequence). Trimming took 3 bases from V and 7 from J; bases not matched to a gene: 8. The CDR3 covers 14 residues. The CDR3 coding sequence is TGCAGTGCTAGTGGGCGGGGGGAAGCGAATGAGCAGTTCTTC. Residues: CSASGRGEANEQFF.

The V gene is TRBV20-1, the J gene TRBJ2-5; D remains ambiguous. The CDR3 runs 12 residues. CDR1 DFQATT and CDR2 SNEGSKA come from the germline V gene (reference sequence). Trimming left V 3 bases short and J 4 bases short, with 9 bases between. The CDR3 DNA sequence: TGCAGTGCTAGGGGTGGTCCAGAGACCCAGTACTTC. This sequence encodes CSARGGPETQYF.

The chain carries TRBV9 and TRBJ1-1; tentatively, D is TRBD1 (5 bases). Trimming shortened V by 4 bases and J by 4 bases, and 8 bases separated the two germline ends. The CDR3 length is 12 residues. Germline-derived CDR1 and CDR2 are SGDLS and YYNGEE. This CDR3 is CASSRDGTEAFF. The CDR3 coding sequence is TGTGCCAGCAGCCGGGACGGCACTGAAGCTTTCTTT.

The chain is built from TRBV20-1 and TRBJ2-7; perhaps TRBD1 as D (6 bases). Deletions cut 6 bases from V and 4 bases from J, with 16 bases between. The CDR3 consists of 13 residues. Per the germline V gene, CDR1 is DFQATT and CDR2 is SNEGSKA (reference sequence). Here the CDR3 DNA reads TGCAGTGCGGCGGACAGCAAGACTTACGAGCAGTACTTC. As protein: CSAADSKTYEQYF.

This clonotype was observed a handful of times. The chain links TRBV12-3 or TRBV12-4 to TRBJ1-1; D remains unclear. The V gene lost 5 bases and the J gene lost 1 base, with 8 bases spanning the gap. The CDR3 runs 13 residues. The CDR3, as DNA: TGTGCCAGCAGTCGTGGATGGAACACTGAAGCTTTCTTT. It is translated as CASSRGWNTEAFF.

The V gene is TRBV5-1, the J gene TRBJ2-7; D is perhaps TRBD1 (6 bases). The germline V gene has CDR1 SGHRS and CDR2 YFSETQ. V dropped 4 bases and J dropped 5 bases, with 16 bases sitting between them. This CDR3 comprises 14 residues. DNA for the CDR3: TGCGCCAGCAGCCTGGTAGGGGGAGAGAACGAGCAGTACTTC. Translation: CASSLVGGENEQYF.

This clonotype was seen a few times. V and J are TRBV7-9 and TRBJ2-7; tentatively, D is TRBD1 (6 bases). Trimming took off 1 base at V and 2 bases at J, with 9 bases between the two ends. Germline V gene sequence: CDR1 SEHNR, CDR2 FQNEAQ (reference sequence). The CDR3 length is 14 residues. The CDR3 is CASSLGGDTYEQYF. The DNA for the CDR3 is TGTGCCAGCAGCTTAGGAGGGGACACCTACGAGCAGTACTTC. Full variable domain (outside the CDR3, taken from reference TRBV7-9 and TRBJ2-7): DTGVSQNPRHKITKRGQNVTFRCDPISEHNRLYWYRQTLGQGPEFLTYFQNEAQLEKSRLLSDRFSAERPKGSFSTLEIQRTEQGDSAMYLCASSLGGDTYEQYFGPGTRLTVT.

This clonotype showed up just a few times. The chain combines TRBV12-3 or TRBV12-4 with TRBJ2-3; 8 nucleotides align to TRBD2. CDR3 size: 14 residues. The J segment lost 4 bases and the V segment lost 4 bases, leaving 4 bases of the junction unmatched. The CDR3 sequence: CASSWAGGPDTQYF. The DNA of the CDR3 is TGTGCCAGCAGTTGGGCGGGAGGCCCAGATACGCAGTATTTT.

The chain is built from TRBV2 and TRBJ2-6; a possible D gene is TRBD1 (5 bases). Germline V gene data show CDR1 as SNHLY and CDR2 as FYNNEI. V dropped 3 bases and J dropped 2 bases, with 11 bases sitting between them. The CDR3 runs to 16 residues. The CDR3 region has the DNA TGTGCCAGCAGTGAGAGCAGGGTACCTGGGGCCAACGTCCTGACTTTC. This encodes CASSESRVPGANVLTF.

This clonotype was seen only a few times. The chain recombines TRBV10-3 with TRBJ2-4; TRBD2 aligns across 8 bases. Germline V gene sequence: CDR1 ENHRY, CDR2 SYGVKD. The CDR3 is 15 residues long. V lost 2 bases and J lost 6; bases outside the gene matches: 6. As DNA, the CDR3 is TGTGCCATCAGTGAGATTGGCGGGGGGCCAAACATTCAGTACTTC. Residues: CAISEIGGGPNIQYF.

DNA for the CDR3: TGCGCCAGCAGCTTGGATGGGGAAGGCTACACCTTC. Translating gives CASSLDGEGYTF. The chain couples TRBV5-1 to TRBJ1-2, with D hard to call. Germline V gene data show CDR1 as SGHRS and CDR2 as YFSETQ. The ends were cut back, 0 bases at V and 8 bases at J, with 8 bases in the middle. The CDR3 covers 12 residues.

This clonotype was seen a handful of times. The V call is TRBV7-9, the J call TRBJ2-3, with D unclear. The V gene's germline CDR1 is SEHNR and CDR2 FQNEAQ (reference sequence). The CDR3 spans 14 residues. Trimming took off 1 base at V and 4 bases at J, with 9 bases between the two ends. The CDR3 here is CASSLGDSADTQYF. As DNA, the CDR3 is TGTGCCAGCAGCTTAGGGGATAGTGCAGATACGCAGTATTTT.

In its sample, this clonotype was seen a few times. Here the CDR3 DNA reads TGCGCCAGCAGTGAGTTAGGGACTAGCTGGTCTACTAGCACAGATACGCAGTATTTT. It codes for CASSELGTSWSTSTDTQYF. The chain uses TRBV10-1 and TRBJ2-3; 9 bases are a match to TRBD2. The germline V gene has CDR1 WNHNN and CDR2 SYGVQD (reference sequence). V was pared by 1 base and J by 0 bases, with 11 bases of the junction left unmatched. The CDR3 covers 19 residues.

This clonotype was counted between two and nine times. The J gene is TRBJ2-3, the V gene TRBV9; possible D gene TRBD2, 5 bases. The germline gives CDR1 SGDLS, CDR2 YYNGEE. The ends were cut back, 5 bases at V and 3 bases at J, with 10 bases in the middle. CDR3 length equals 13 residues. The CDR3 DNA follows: TGTGCCAGCAGACCGACTATGACAGATACGCAGTATTTT. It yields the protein CASRPTMTDTQYF.

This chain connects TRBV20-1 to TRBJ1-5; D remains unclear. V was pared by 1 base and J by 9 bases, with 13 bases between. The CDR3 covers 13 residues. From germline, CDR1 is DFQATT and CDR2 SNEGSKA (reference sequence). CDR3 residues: CSARVGIGSPQHF. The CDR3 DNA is TGCAGTGCTAGAGTGGGGATTGGTTCGCCCCAGCATTTT.

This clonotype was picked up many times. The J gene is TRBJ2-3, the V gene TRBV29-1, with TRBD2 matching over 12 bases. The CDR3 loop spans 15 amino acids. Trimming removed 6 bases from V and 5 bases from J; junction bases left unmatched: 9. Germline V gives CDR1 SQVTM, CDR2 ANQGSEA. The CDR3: CSVSGLAGGGDTQYF. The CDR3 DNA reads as TGCAGCGTCTCGGGACTAGCGGGTGGTGGAGATACGCAGTATTTT.

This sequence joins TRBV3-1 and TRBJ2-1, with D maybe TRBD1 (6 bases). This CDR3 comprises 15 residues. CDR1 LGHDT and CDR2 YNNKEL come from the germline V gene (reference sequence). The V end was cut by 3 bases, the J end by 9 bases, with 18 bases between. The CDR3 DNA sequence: TGTGCCAGCAGCCAGCCGGGACACCTTTCGGGTGAGCAGTTCTTC. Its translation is CASSQPGHLSGEQFF.

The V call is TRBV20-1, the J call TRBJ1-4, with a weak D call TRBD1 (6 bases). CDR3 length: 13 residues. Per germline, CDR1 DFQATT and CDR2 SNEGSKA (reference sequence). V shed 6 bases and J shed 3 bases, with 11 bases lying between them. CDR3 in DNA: TGCAGTGCCAAAAAGGGGGCTAATGAAAAACTGTTTTTT. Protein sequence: CSAKKGANEKLFF.

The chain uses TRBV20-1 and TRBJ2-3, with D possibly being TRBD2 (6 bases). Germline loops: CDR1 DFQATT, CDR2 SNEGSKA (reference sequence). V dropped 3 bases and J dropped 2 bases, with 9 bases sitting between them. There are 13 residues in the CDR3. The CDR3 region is CSASIAATDTQYF. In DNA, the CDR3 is TGCAGTGCTAGTATAGCGGCCACAGATACGCAGTATTTT.

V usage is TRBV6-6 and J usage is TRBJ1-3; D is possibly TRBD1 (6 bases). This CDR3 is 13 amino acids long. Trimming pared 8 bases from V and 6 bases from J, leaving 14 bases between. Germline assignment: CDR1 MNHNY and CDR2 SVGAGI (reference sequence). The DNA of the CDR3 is TGTGCCAGCGGATCACAGGGTCAAAACACCATATATTTT. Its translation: CASGSQGQNTIYF.